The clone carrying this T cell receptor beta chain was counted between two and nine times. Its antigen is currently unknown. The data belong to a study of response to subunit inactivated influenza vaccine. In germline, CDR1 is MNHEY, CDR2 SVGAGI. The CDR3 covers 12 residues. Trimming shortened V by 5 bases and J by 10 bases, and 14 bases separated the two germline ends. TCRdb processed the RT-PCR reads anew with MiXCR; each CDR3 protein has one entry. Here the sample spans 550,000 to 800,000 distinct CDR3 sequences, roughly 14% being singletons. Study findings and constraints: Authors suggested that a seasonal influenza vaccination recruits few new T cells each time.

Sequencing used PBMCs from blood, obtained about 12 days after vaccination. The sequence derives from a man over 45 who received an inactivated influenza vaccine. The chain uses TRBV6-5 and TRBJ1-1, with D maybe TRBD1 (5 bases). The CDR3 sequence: CASSAEGLSAFF. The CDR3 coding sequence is TGTGCCAGCAGTGCAGAGGGGTTATCAGCTTTCTTT.